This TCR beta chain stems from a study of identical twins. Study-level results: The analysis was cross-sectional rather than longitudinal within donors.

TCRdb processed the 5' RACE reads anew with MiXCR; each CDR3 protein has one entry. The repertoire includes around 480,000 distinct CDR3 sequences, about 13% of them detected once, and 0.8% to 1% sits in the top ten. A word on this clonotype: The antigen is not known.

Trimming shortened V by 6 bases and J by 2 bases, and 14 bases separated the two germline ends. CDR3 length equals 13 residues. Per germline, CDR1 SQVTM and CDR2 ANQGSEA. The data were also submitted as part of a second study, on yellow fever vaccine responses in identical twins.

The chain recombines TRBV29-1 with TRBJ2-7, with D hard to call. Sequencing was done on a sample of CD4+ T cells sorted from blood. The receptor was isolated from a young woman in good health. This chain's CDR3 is CSVGKDGPYEQYF. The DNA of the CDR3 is TGCAGCGTAGGGAAGGACGGACCCTACGAGCAGTACTTC.